This T cell receptor beta chain was identified during a study of blood T cell repertoires in COVID-19. The protocol was immunoSEQ multiplex PCR, while the TCRdb copy is restricted to in-frame clones and leaves out a portion. The data show 250,000 to 300,000 clones, around 82% seen once. CDR1 and CDR2 from the germline V gene are LNHDA and SQIVND (reference sequence). The CDR3 spans 11 residues. Trimming cost V 5 bases and J 5 bases; bases outside gene matches: 0. The sample comprised PBMCs or T cells enriched from blood (not recorded which). V is TRBV19 and J is TRBJ2-7; 7 bases line up with TRBD1. The source is a man in his fifties or sixties who had recovered from COVID-19. CDR3 DNA: TGTGCCAGTAGTGACAGGGACGAGCAGTACTTC. This sequence encodes CASSDRDEQYF.